These 21 T cell receptor beta chains originate from one sample sequenced in a study of blood T cell repertoires in COVID-19. TCRdb keeps only in-frame clones here, not all; method: immunoSEQ multiplex PCR. Counted here are fewer than 400,000 clones, almost 90% occurring once; the ten biggest clones make up 2.5% to 3%. The sample taken for sequencing was peripheral blood. Receptors originate from a woman aged 30 to 39 with COVID-19, enrolled during active disease.

DNA for the CDR3: TGTGCCAGCAGCAAGGACAGGGCCCAAGAGACCCAGTACTTC. Translated, it gives CASSKDRAQETQYF. The gene calls are TRBV21-1 and TRBJ2-5; the table's TRBD1 call for D was not verified on the DNA. TRBV21-1 is shown as a pseudogene. This CDR3 is built from 14 residues.

This rearrangement joins TRBV27 to TRBJ2-1, with a tentative D call TRBD2 (6 bases). The CDR3 sequence is 18 residues long. Per the germline V gene, CDR1 is MNHEY and CDR2 is SMNVEV (reference sequence). The germline V and J ends were trimmed by 5 bases and 1 base, with 21 bases remaining between them. The CDR3 is CASSPLASGSRSYNEQFF. The DNA of the CDR3 is TGTGCCAGCAGTCCCCTAGCATCCGGGAGTCGTTCCTACAATGAGCAGTTCTTC.

The V call is TRBV24-1, the J call TRBJ2-1; 7 bases match TRBD1. With 2 bases clipped from V and 4 bases from J, the junction kept 7 bases outside the gene matches. Germline V lookup: CDR1 KGHDR, CDR2 SFDVKD. The CDR3 sequence is 16 residues long. The CDR3: CATSDSAVQGYNEQFF. The CDR3 DNA reads as TGTGCCACCAGTGATTCAGCCGTACAGGGGTACAATGAGCAGTTCTTC.

This chain links TRBV20-1 with TRBJ1-1; D may be TRBD1 (5 bases). The CDR3 contains 17 residues. Trimming stripped 3 bases from V and 1 base from J, with 21 bases between. Germline V gene data show CDR1 as DFQATT and CDR2 as SNEGSKA (reference sequence). CDR3 region: CSASLRLRQRSNTEAFF. The CDR3 region has the DNA TGCAGTGCTAGTTTGCGATTAAGACAGAGATCGAACACTGAAGCTTTCTTT.

The rearrangement joins TRBV27 to TRBJ2-6; 9 nucleotides agree with TRBD2. Looked up from germline, CDR1 is MNHEY and CDR2 is SMNVEV (reference sequence). J gave up 0 bases and V 6 bases, and 6 bases lay outside the gene matches. The CDR3 length is 17 residues. The CDR3 sequence is CASSTTSGTSGANVLTF. The CDR3 DNA follows: TGTGCCAGCAGCACGACTAGCGGTACCTCTGGGGCCAACGTCCTGACTTTC.

This chain uses TRBV19 with TRBJ1-1; TRBD1 agrees at 7 bases. Germline-derived CDR1 and CDR2 are LNHDA and SQIVND (reference sequence). The CDR3 sequence is 14 residues long. V shed 5 bases and J 4 bases; nucleotides not matched to a gene: 7. The CDR3: CASSAQGGSTEAFF. CDR3 coding DNA: TGTGCCAGTAGTGCCCAGGGGGGAAGCACTGAAGCTTTCTTT.

The CDR3 DNA follows: TGTGCCAGTAAAGCCCGACAGAGGTCCTACGAGCAGTACTTC. Protein: CASKARQRSYEQYF. The chain links TRBV19 to TRBJ2-7, with D possibly TRBD1 on 5 matching bases. The V gene lost 7 bases and the J gene lost 1 base, with 14 bases spanning the gap. The germline V gene encodes CDR1 LNHDA and CDR2 SQIVND (reference sequence). CDR3 length equals 14 residues.

This chain uses TRBV2 with TRBJ1-1; 9 nucleotides line up with TRBD1. The CDR3 has 17 amino acids. V was clipped by 5 bases and J by 2 bases; unmatched bases: 12. Germline CDR1 SNHLY, CDR2 FYNNEI. As DNA, the CDR3 is TGTGCCAGCAGTCTGCCAAGACAGGGGGTAGGCAACACTGAAGCTTTCTTT. Translated, it gives CASSLPRQGVGNTEAFF.

This clone was detected only once. The CDR3 nucleotides are TGTGCCAGCAGTTTATCCGGGGTCTCCGGCTATGGCTACACCTTC. Protein sequence: CASSLSGVSGYGYTF. J is TRBJ1-2 and V is TRBV27; D gene ambiguous. The germline gives CDR1 MNHEY, CDR2 SMNVEV (reference sequence). The CDR3 runs to 15 residues. Trimming cost V 0 bases and J 4 bases, with 12 bases left between them.

This clone came up many times. One end of the junction varies from germline; a read error may be responsible. The CDR3 protein is CAISETGLQSF. The CDR3, as DNA: TGTGCCATCAGTGAGACGGGACTTCAGTCCTTC. The rearrangement joins TRBV10-3 to TRBJ2-7, with D maybe TRBD2 (6 bases). CDR1 is ENHRY, CDR2 SYGVKD, per germline. The CDR3 runs to 11 residues.

This sequence joins TRBV5-1 and TRBJ2-3, with D tentatively TRBD2 (5 bases). Germline V gene lookup returns CDR1 SGHRS and CDR2 YFSETQ. The CDR3 covers 15 residues. V was pared by 1 base and J by 6 bases, with 15 bases between. CDR3 protein: CASSLFGLADDTQYF. For the CDR3, the DNA is TGCGCCAGCAGCTTGTTTGGCCTAGCCGATGATACGCAGTATTTT.

The CDR3 sequence: CASSLGTLNTGELFF. The CDR3 DNA follows: TGTGCCAGCAGTTTGGGGACACTGAACACCGGGGAGCTGTTTTTT. J is TRBJ2-2 and V is TRBV27; a possible D gene is TRBD1 (6 bases). CDR1 and CDR2 from the germline V gene are MNHEY and SMNVEV (reference sequence). This CDR3 spans 15 amino acids. Between the trimmed V and J ends, which lost 3 bases and 1 base, there was a span of 9 bases.

The chain has TRBV3-1 (or the pseudogene TRBV3-2) and TRBJ2-1, with 12 bases aligning to TRBD2. In germline, CDR1 is LGHDT, CDR2 YNNKEL (reference sequence). The J segment lost 7 bases and the V segment lost 6 bases, leaving 7 bases of the junction unmatched. The CDR3 is 15 amino acids. This CDR3 is CASRPTSGRHNEQFF. For the CDR3, the DNA is TGTGCCAGCAGACCGACTAGCGGGAGACATAATGAGCAGTTCTTC.

The chain combines TRBV19 with TRBJ2-5; D unclear. V was trimmed by 3 bases and J by 0 bases, leaving 5 bases between them. The CDR3 extends over 13 amino acids. Germline values: CDR1 LNHDA, CDR2 SQIVND (reference sequence). CDR3 DNA sequence: TGTGCCAGTAGTATTTTCAACCAAGAGACCCAGTACTTC. It yields the protein CASSIFNQETQYF.

This sequence joins TRBV5-5 and TRBJ2-1; 9 bases fit TRBD2. The CDR3 has 18 residues. The germline V gene encodes CDR1 SGHKS and CDR2 YYEKEE (reference sequence). V dropped 3 bases and J dropped 6; count of bases not matched to a gene: 16. CDR3 DNA: TGTGCCAGCAGCTCGCCTTGGGGGCGGGAGGGGCAGGGCAATGAGCAGTTCTTC. Translation: CASSSPWGREGQGNEQFF.

V gene TRBV6-5 combines with J gene TRBJ2-7; no clear D. Trimming pared 5 bases from V and 0 bases from J, leaving 8 bases between. This CDR3 is 13 amino acids long. Looked up from germline, CDR1 is MNHEY and CDR2 is SVGAGI. CDR3 amino acids: CASSLRSSYEQYF. In DNA, the CDR3 is TGTGCCAGCAGTCTGAGGAGCTCCTACGAGCAGTACTTC.

The chain employs TRBV28 and TRBJ2-3; weak D call: TRBD2 (6 bases). The CDR3 loop spans 15 amino acids. Germline CDR1 is MDHEN and CDR2 is SYDVKM. Trimming removed 10 bases from V and 2 bases from J, with 19 bases in between. The CDR3 here is CATSEGWGNTDTQYF. In nucleotides, the CDR3 is TGTGCCACCTCGGAGGGTTGGGGAAACACAGATACGCAGTATTTT.

This sequence joins TRBV12-2 and TRBJ2-7; the listed D gene, TRBD2, was not tested against the DNA. TRBV12-2 is shown as a pseudogene. The CDR3 sequence is 15 residues long. CDR3 nucleotides: TGTGCAAGTCGCTCGGGGGGTTCTAGCCCCTACGAGCAGTACTTC. It specifies CASRSGGSSPYEQYF.

CDR3 sequence reads: CASTKEGGYTF. The DNA for the CDR3 is TGTGCCAGCACCAAAGAGGGTGGCTACACCTTC. The chain combines TRBV2 with TRBJ1-2, with unresolved D. CDR1 and CDR2 (germline): SNHLY, FYNNEI. This CDR3 contains 11 residues. V lost 7 bases and J 7 bases, leaving 10 bases between the germline ends.

CDR3 residues: CASSYSDRQNIQYF. CDR3 sequence (DNA): TGTGCCAGCAGTTACTCCGACAGGCAAAACATTCAGTACTTC. The chain carries TRBV6-5 and TRBJ2-4; D may be TRBD1 (6 bases). Looked up from germline, CDR1 is MNHEY and CDR2 is SVGAGI. Trimming pared 0 bases from V and 5 bases from J, leaving 8 bases between. CDR3 length: 14 residues.

This sequence joins TRBV18 and TRBJ1-6, with 9 bases lining up with TRBD1. The germline gives CDR1 KGHSH, CDR2 LQKENI. This CDR3 spans 15 amino acids. The junction had 4 bases not matched to a gene; V was cut back by 3 bases and J by 7 bases. The CDR3 DNA reads TGTGCCAGCTCACCCTCGGACAGGGGCAATTCACCCCTCCACTTT. This sequence encodes CASSPSDRGNSPLHF.